This T cell receptor beta chain comes out of a study of T cells after yellow fever vaccination (dated 2019 in TCRdb). Broadly, across the study: The SMART-Seq v4 Ultra Low Input RNA kit was used to prepare libraries from fractions with low cell numbers. To follow T-cell clones before and after primary and booster YFV17D yellow fever vaccination, bulk TCR alpha and beta repertoires were sequenced over time. Blood samples were taken at several timepoints before and after primary and secondary immunization, and bulk PBMC replicates and cell subsets were isolated. The cohort comprised two healthy male donors, one aged 18 to 30 and one aged 30 to 40 years.

V trim: 5 bases; J trim: 3 bases; unmatched bases: 11. CDR1 and CDR2 are drawn from the germline V gene: LGHNA, YSLEER. The CDR3 runs 17 residues from the cysteine to the phenylalanine. Kept here is only the CDR3 DNA, which spans 51 bases and is read in frame from base 1. Per the publication, the treatment or condition label means: live attenuated yellow fever vaccine strain. A standard Ficoll-Paque protocol was used to isolate PBMCs from peripheral blood. Dynabeads CD4 and CD8 positive selection kits were used to isolate CD4 and CD8 T-cell fractions. TriZol was used to extract RNA from bulk PBMCs, from CD4 and CD8 fractions, and from dextramer-positive and dextramer-negative fractions. This clonotype has at least ten counts. Its antigen is still unknown. Base qualities are not recorded, but no much larger clone differs from it by a single base. General study outcomes and caveats: Most clones expanded after primary vaccination (around 96% of CD4 and roughly 90% of CD8) were re-detected after the booster, suggesting that broad memory maintenance occurred. The study included only two donors, which limits how far the findings can be generalized. A small fraction of clonotypes showed up in both the CD4 and CD8 compartments, probably as a result of convergent recombination. FACS-sorted repertoires could contain abundant contaminating clonotypes from the bulk population, so computational filtering was required. Compared with the primary T-cell response, the secondary T-cell response was faster but weaker, reaching its peak on day 5 rather than on day 15.

Sequencing took place on an Illumina NovaSeq 6000. Synthesis of TCR cDNA relied on 5'RACE template switching, a step that introduced a universal primer site along with unique molecular identifiers. Priming for cDNA synthesis came from both the TCR alpha and TCR beta constant segments. Libraries were amplified in two PCR steps, with sample barcodes and sequencing adapters added in the second step. Sequencing of the libraries was done on either Illumina HiSeq 2500 (2x100 bp) or NovaSeq (2x150 bp). The source study handled its data this way. MIGEC was used to demultiplex reads and collapse the reads into UMI consensus sequences, and MiXCR was used for V(D)J alignment. Vaccine-responding clonotypes were defined with edgeR using replicate PBMC samples, requiring FDR below 0.01 and a log2 fold change above 5 up to day 15. Bulk clonotypes were assigned CD4 or CD8 identity according to which sequenced CD4 or CD8 repertoire held them at higher abundance. Through fastp at Q25 and MiXCR, TCRdb rebuilt clones from the public reads, retaining in-frame beta chains. Every distinct CDR3 protein forms one entry, paired with its most common genes and DNA. TCRdb's processing, not the authors' own work, is the source of the V and J calls. This sample is represented by about 170,000 distinct CDR3 sequences; approximately 11% of them were singletons. The top ten hold around 34% of the sample.

The V and J segments used are TRBV4-3 and TRBJ2-3, and 10 bases in between align with TRBD2. Sequences were derived from CD8+ T cells sorted from PBMCs, sampled 15 days after the yellow fever booster vaccination. The sequence came from a young man who received the YFV17D yellow fever vaccine. Here is the DNA: TGCGCCAGCAGCGGGGCTAGCGGGGGCTCCCTGACAGATACGCAGTATTTT. Translated, it gives CASSGASGGSLTDTQYF.